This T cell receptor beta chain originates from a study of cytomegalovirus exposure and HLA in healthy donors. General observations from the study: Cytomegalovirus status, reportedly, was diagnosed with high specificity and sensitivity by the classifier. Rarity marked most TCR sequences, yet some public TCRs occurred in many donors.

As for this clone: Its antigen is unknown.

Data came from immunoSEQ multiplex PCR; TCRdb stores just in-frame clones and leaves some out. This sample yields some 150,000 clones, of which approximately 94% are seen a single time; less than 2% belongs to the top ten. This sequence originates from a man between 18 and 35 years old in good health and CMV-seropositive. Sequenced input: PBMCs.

The CDR3 sequence: CSASPGFEAFF. The CDR3 region has the DNA TGCAGTGCTAGCCCGGGGTTTGAAGCTTTCTTT. The chain joins TRBV20-1 to TRBJ1-1; no clear D. The CDR3 extends over 11 amino acids. The ends were cut back, 3 bases at V and 7 bases at J, with 9 bases in the middle. CDR1 is DFQATT and CDR2 is SNEGSKA in the germline V gene (reference sequence).